This section outlines one T cell receptor beta chain sequence together with its context. TCRdb re-called the 5' RACE reads through MiXCR, storing one row per CDR3 protein. The repertoire includes some 45,000 distinct CDR3 sequences, about 5.9% of them detected once, and approximately 8.4% sits in the top ten. These data originate in a study of early T cells in non-severe SARS-CoV-2 infection. Study in general: The chains were unpaired, and the sequenced material was bulk RNA from unsorted whole blood.

This CDR3 spans 14 amino acids. Trimming took off 2 bases at V and 4 bases at J, with 9 bases between the two ends. The germline V gene encodes CDR1 SGHNT and CDR2 YYREEE (reference sequence). Specimen: whole blood, collected at baseline. The clonotype was recovered from an adult who was a healthcare worker with PCR-confirmed SARS-CoV-2 infection or an uninfected control (not recorded which). This sequence joins TRBV5-4 and TRBJ2-2; perhaps TRBD2 as D (6 bases). CDR3 protein: CASSFRGATGELFF. CDR3 DNA sequence: TGTGCCAGCAGCTTTCGCGGGGCCACCGGGGAGCTGTTTTTT. Complete variable domain (other parts from reference TRBV5-4 and TRBJ2-2): ETGVTQSPTHLIKTRGQQVTLRCSSQSGHNTVSWYQQALGQGPQFIFQYYREEENGRGNFPPRFSGLQFPNYSSELNVNALELDDSALYLCASSFRGATGELFFGEGSRLTVL.